A selection of T cell receptor beta chains follows, all from one sample in a study of cytomegalovirus exposure and HLA in healthy donors. Using immunoSEQ multiplex PCR, the repertoire was profiled, and TCRdb retains in-frame clones only, with some absent. The sample yields approximately 130,000 clones, approximately 80% seen once. The source material was PBMCs. These receptors all stem from a man over 45 in good health and CMV-seronegative. The CDR3 runs from the conserved cysteine through the conserved F or W. The order of the fields is D gene, J gene, V gene, clone size, CDR3 DNA, CDR3 protein. The D gene is left open where the match is weak. Where a row states a size, it is once, few, many or the class of an expanded clone; other rows omit it.

>-|TRBJ2-7|TRBV25-1|-
TGTGCCAGCAGTGAATATATAGGCGGATCCTACGAGCAGTACTTC
CASSEYIGGSYEQYF
>TRBD2|TRBJ2-3|TRBV7-9|-
TGTGCCAGCAGCCCCCGACTAGCGGGGGGTGGAAACACAGATACGCAGTATTTT
CASSPRLAGGGNTDTQYF
>-|TRBJ2-1|TRBV4-2|-
TGTGCCAGCAGCCAAAACACGAATGAGCAGTTCTTC
CASSQNTNEQFF
>-|TRBJ2-7|TRBV7-9|-
TGTGCCAGCAGCTTGGTAAACACCTACGAGCAGTACTTC
CASSLVNTYEQYF
>TRBD1|TRBJ1-6|TRBV4-1|once
TGCGCCAGCAGCCAGGAATACCCGACAGGGACTAGCTCCTATAATTCACCCCTCCACTTT
CASSQEYPTGTSSYNSPLHF
>TRBD1|TRBJ2-1|TRBV5-4|-
TGTGCCAGCAGCTGGGGGGGACAGGGTAAGGGTGAGCAGTTCTTC
CASSWGGQGKGEQFF
>-|TRBJ2-5|TRBV6-5|-
TGTGCCAGCAGAGAAAGGCGACCGGGGACCCAGTACTTC
CASRERRPGTQYF
>-|TRBJ1-6|TRBV5-6|-
TGTGCCAGCAGCTTGGGGAGAATCAATTCACCCCTCCACTTT
CASSLGRINSPLHF
>-|TRBJ2-3|TRBV10-2|-
TGCGCCAGCAGTATTGACACGGCCACAGATACGCAGTATTTT
CASSIDTATDTQYF
>-|TRBJ2-7|TRBV10-1|once
TGCGCCAGCGGGACGGGGGGCGCTTCCTACGAGCAGTACTTC
CASGTGGASYEQYF
>TRBD1|TRBJ2-7|TRBV11-2|-
TGTGCCAGCAGCTTAGATAGGTGGGGCAGACAGGGGGGTAGATACGAGCAGTACTTC
CASSLDRWGRQGGRYEQYF
>TRBD1|TRBJ2-7|TRBV2|-
TGTGCCAGCAGTGAATTTCAGGGGGCTTTTGGTTCTAGCGAGCAGTACTTC
CASSEFQGAFGSSEQYF
>-|TRBJ1-2|TRBV15|-
TGTGCCACCAGCTCGGGGGAGGGACTTTCGGGTGGCTACACCTTC
CATSSGEGLSGGYTF
>TRBD1|TRBJ1-1|TRBV27|-
TGTGCCAGCAGTCCGACAGGGGGTGTCACTGAAGCTTTCTTT
CASSPTGGVTEAFF
>TRBD2|TRBJ2-3|TRBV27|-
TGTGCCAGCAGTTTCAGCAGCGGGGGCGGGTATACGCAGTATTTT
CASSFSSGGGYTQYF
>-|TRBJ1-1|TRBV15|-
TGTGCCACCAGCAGAGATCGTGTCAGAACTGAAGCTTTCTTT
CATSRDRVRTEAFF
>TRBD1|TRBJ1-2|TRBV11-2|-
TGTGCCAGCAGCTTATTGACGGGACAGGAGGATGGCTACACCTTC
CASSLLTGQEDGYTF
>-|TRBJ2-2|TRBV5-5|-
TGTGCCAGCAGCTTGAGGCTGGGGGCGCTTACCGGGGAGCTGTTTTTT
CASSLRLGALTGELFF
>-|TRBJ1-1|TRBV11-2|-
TGTGCCAGCAGCCGTACCAGGTTGAACACTGAAGCTTTCTTT
CASSRTRLNTEAFF
>TRBD2|TRBJ2-3|TRBV6-1|-
TGTGCCAGCAGTGAACGCCTAGCGGCGCAGTATTTT
CASSERLAAQYF
>TRBD2|TRBJ2-5|TRBV4-1|-
TGCGCCAGCAGCCAAGATGAGGGACTAGCGGCAGAGACCCAGTACTTC
CASSQDEGLAAETQYF
>TRBD1|TRBJ2-3|TRBV27|-
TGTGCCAGCAGTACCCGACAGACAGGGAGCACAGATACGCAGTATTTT
CASSTRQTGSTDTQYF
>TRBD1|TRBJ1-4|TRBV6-1|few
TGTGCCAGCATCCCGGGACAGGGTAATGAAAAACTGTTTTTT
CASIPGQGNEKLFF
>-|TRBJ1-2|TRBV19|once
TGTGCCAGTAGATCCCGTCGGACTGATGGTGGCTACACCTTC
CASRSRRTDGGYTF
>-|TRBJ1-5|TRBV4-1|-
TGCGCCAGCAGCCAAGGCGGAAGCAATCAGCCCCAGCATTTT
CASSQGGSNQPQHF
>-|TRBJ2-7|TRBV6-1|-
TGTGCCAGCAGCGAGAAGGGGGGGCTGACCTACGAGCAGTACTTC
CASSEKGGLTYEQYF
>TRBD1|TRBJ1-2|TRBV2|-
TGTGCCAGCAGGGGGACAGGGGGCGGACTTTTTTATGGCTACACCTTC
CASRGTGGGLFYGYTF
>TRBD1|TRBJ2-7|TRBV11-2|few
TGTGCCAGCAGCTTAGATCTCGACAGGGCCTACGAGCAGTACTTC
CASSLDLDRAYEQYF
>TRBD2|TRBJ2-3|TRBV6-4|-
TGTGCCAGCAGTGACTCACAAGCGGGGGCCACAGATACGCAGTATTTT
CASSDSQAGATDTQYF
>-|TRBJ1-2|TRBV30|once
TGTGCCTGGAGTCCCGGTGACTATGGCTACACCTTC
CAWSPGDYGYTF
>-|TRBJ2-1|TRBV5-1|-
TGCGCCAGCAGTCCACAGGGATACAATGAGCAGTTCTTC
CASSPQGYNEQFF
>-|TRBJ2-1|TRBV12-2|-
TGTGCAAGTCGCTTCCGTGGGGCGGTGCCAGGACGAAATGAGCAGTTCTTC
CASRFRGAVPGRNEQFF
>TRBD1|TRBJ2-7|TRBV30|once
TGTGCCTGGAGTGTACGGTCAGGGGGTTACGAGCAGTACTTC
CAWSVRSGGYEQYF
>-|TRBJ1-2|TRBV19|-
TGTGCCAGTAGTATCGTCCAGGTCGCTCCTACTAACTATGGCTACACCTTC
CASSIVQVAPTNYGYTF
>-|TRBJ2-7|TRBV7-6|-
TGTGCCAGCAGCTACCAGCGTTTCTCCTACGAGCAGTACTTC
CASSYQRFSYEQYF
>-|TRBJ2-3|TRBV19|-
TGTGCCAGTAGCCTCACAAATACGCAGTATTTT
CASSLTNTQYF
>-|TRBJ2-3|TRBV9|-
TGTGCCAGCAGCTATCTGGAGAGCGGGACAGATACGCAGTATTTT
CASSYLESGTDTQYF